Presented here are 25 T cell receptor beta chains from one specimen sequenced in a study of blood T cells in healthy people across ages. The second PCR ran about 6 to 12 cycles with a sample-barcoded 5' primer and J-beta primers. TCRdb passed the 5' RACE reads through MiXCR, listing each CDR3 protein once. The repertoire includes about 1 million distinct CDR3 sequences, approximately 25% of them detected once, and approximately 0.79% sits in the top ten. The sample also formed part of further work on T cells of mothers and their children.

The sample consisted of blood. Receptors originate from a girl aged 2-10 years in good health.

This clonotype was detected a few times. The chain combines TRBV3-1 with TRBJ1-1; D unresolved. Trimming cost V 0 bases and J 7 bases, with 15 bases left between them. There are 15 residues in the CDR3. CDR1 is LGHDT and CDR2 is YNNKEL in the germline V gene (reference sequence). This CDR3 is CASSQDIRVDHEAFF. The CDR3 DNA is TGTGCCAGCAGCCAAGATATTAGGGTAGACCATGAAGCTTTCTTT.

This clonotype was seen a few times. V usage is TRBV6-2 or TRBV6-3 and J usage is TRBJ2-2; D gene ambiguous. Trimming took off 4 bases at V and 6 bases at J, with 9 bases between the two ends. The CDR3 totals 13 residues. Germline CDR1 reads MNHEY; CDR2 reads SVGEGT. The CDR3 protein is CASSWARAGELFF. CDR3 nucleotide sequence: TGTGCCAGCAGTTGGGCCCGGGCCGGGGAGCTGTTTTTT.

The chain links TRBV29-1 to TRBJ1-1, with D possibly matching TRBD1 (5 bases). CDR1 and CDR2 from the germline V gene are SQVTM and ANQGSEA. The CDR3 covers 12 residues. Trimming took off 7 bases at V and 7 bases at J, with 16 bases between the two ends. The CDR3 DNA follows: TGCAGCGGGACGGCGCTTGGGGGTGAAGCTTTCTTT. Translating gives CSGTALGGEAFF.

This chain uses TRBV19 with TRBJ2-2; the match to TRBD1 covers 7 bases. V gave up 0 bases and J gave up 1 base; unmatched junction bases: 2. This CDR3 is 16 amino acids long. Germline V gives CDR1 LNHDA, CDR2 SQIVND (reference sequence). The CDR3 bases are TGTGCCAGTAGTATAGATGCAGGGGGGAACACCGGGGAGCTGTTTTTT. Its protein product is CASSIDAGGNTGELFF. The full variable domain, with the rest looked up from reference TRBV19 and TRBJ2-2, is DGGITQSPKYLFRKEGQNVTLSCEQNLNHDAMYWYRQDPGQGLRLIYYSQIVNDFQKGDIAEGYSVSREKKESFPLTVTSAQKNPTAFYLCASSIDAGGNTGELFFGEGSRLTVL.

This chain joins TRBV29-1 and TRBJ2-5, with 7 bases matching TRBD1. CDR3 length equals 12 residues. Germline V gives CDR1 SQVTM, CDR2 ANQGSEA. V lost 7 bases to trimming and J lost 6 bases; unmatched junction nucleotides: 8. CDR3: CSADRDTKTQYF. The DNA for the CDR3 is TGCAGCGCCGACAGGGATACGAAGACCCAGTACTTC.

This clonotype was counted only a few times. The genes are TRBV6-1 and TRBJ2-4, with 9 bases aligning to TRBD1. With V trimmed by 6 bases and J by 13 bases, 10 bases remained unmatched. CDR1 is MNHNS, CDR2 SASEGT, per germline. The CDR3 runs 13 residues. The CDR3 bases are TGTGCCAGCAGCCCCGACAGGGGGGGAATACAGTACTTC. Residues: CASSPDRGGIQYF.

This clonotype came up a few times. This sequence joins TRBV20-1 and TRBJ1-4; a possible D gene is TRBD1 (6 bases). Trimming stripped 6 bases from V and 5 bases from J, with 16 bases between. There are 14 residues in the CDR3. CDR1 and CDR2 from the germline V gene are DFQATT and SNEGSKA (reference sequence). For the CDR3, the DNA is TGCAGTGCGGGTCCACAGGGATTAAATGAAAAACTGTTTTTT. It yields the protein CSAGPQGLNEKLFF.

The V and J genes are TRBV28 and TRBJ2-5; 8 bases map to TRBD2. This CDR3 is built from 14 residues. The J segment lost 4 bases and the V segment lost 4 bases, leaving 5 bases of the junction unmatched. Germline CDR1 MDHEN, CDR2 SYDVKM. CDR3 loop: CASSSRREGETQYF. The CDR3 nucleotides are TGTGCCAGCAGTTCCCGCCGGGAGGGAGAGACCCAGTACTTC.

This clonotype was seen a handful of times. The chain uses TRBV29-1 and TRBJ1-3; 7 bases match TRBD1. Unmatched junction bases numbered 6, after V lost 3 bases and J lost 4 bases. Germline V gives CDR1 SQVTM, CDR2 ANQGSEA. This CDR3 comprises 14 residues. CDR3 in DNA: TGCAGCGTTGAGACAGGGCGGAGGGGAAACACCATATATTTT. Residues: CSVETGRRGNTIYF.

Worth noting for this clonotype: An end of the junction differs from the germline gene, which may be a read error. The CDR3 bases are TGTGCCAGCAGCCCCCACTCCTCCGGGACAGGTCCCCTCTTC. Protein sequence: CASSPHSSGTGPLF. The rearrangement links TRBV9 to TRBJ2-5, with 8 bases that match TRBD1. The CDR3 loop spans 14 amino acids. Germline V gene lookup returns CDR1 SGDLS and CDR2 YYNGEE.

The chain recombines TRBV19 with TRBJ2-6; D uncertain. The CDR3 has 17 residues. Germline V gene data show CDR1 as LNHDA and CDR2 as SQIVND (reference sequence). V lost 7 bases and J 0 bases, leaving 16 bases between the germline ends. The CDR3 nucleotides read TGTGCCAGTAATCAGAATGGACCGACCTCTGGGGCCAACGTCCTGACTTTC. Translating gives CASNQNGPTSGANVLTF. Full variable domain (missing parts from reference TRBV19 and TRBJ2-6): DGGITQSPKYLFRKEGQNVTLSCEQNLNHDAMYWYRQDPGQGLRLIYYSQIVNDFQKGDIAEGYSVSREKKESFPLTVTSAQKNPTAFYLCASNQNGPTSGANVLTFGAGSRLTVL.

This chain joins TRBV3-1 and TRBJ2-3, with TRBD2 matching over 8 bases. The germline V gene has CDR1 LGHDT and CDR2 YNNKEL (reference sequence). V shed 0 bases, J shed 0 bases, and the junction held 8 bases outside the gene matches. This CDR3 is built from 18 residues. The CDR3 coding sequence is TGTGCCAGCAGCCAAGAGGCCAGCGGGGGCCCTAGCACAGATACGCAGTATTTT. It yields the protein CASSQEASGGPSTDTQYF.

The rearrangement uses TRBV3-1 and TRBJ2-1, with D hard to call. The J call is uncertain, as TRBJ2-7 better fits the DNA end. The CDR3 has 14 amino acids. Germline CDR1 and CDR2: LGHDT and YNNKEL (reference sequence). CDR3 sequence: CASSQEKDSYEQYF. The CDR3, as DNA: TGTGCCAGCAGCCAAGAGAAGGACTCCTACGAGCAGTACTTC.

The genes are TRBV6-5 and TRBJ2-5; D gene ambiguous. The CDR3 is made up of 14 amino acids. V was trimmed by 5 bases and J by 1 base, leaving 11 bases between them. Per the germline V gene, CDR1 is MNHEY and CDR2 is SVGAGI. CDR3 sequence reads: CASSRGRIQETQYF. Written as DNA, the CDR3 is TGTGCCAGCAGTCGAGGACGTATCCAAGAGACCCAGTACTTC.

This clonotype was picked up many times. The gene calls are TRBV5-6 and TRBJ2-3; TRBD2 matches 11 bases. CDR1 is SGHDT and CDR2 is YYEEEE in the germline V gene. The V and J ends lost 3 bases and 3 bases, in that order; junction bases with no gene match: 6. The CDR3 sequence is 16 residues long. In DNA form, the CDR3 reads TGTGCCAGCAGCTCAGTAGCGGGGGGGCTTACAGATACGCAGTATTTT. This gives the protein CASSSVAGGLTDTQYF.

There are many counts of this clonotype. The chain is built from TRBV27 and TRBJ2-5; possibly TRBD1 or TRBD2 for D (5 bases each). CDR3 length: 12 residues. From germline, CDR1 is MNHEY and CDR2 SMNVEV (reference sequence). The germline V and J ends were trimmed by 2 bases and 7 bases, with 8 bases remaining between them. This CDR3 is CASSLPGGTQYF. Here the CDR3 DNA reads TGTGCCAGCAGTTTACCTGGGGGGACCCAGTACTTC.

This chain links TRBV7-9 with TRBJ2-5; the D is unclear. Germline assignment: CDR1 SEHNR and CDR2 FQNEAQ (reference sequence). The CDR3 totals 12 residues. Trimming removed 5 bases from V and 6 bases from J, with 10 bases in between. The CDR3 region is CASSLGSKTQYF. The CDR3 DNA reads TGTGCCAGCAGCCTAGGGTCTAAGACCCAGTACTTC.

The CDR3 sequence is CASSSTTGAAYEQYF. The CDR3 nucleotides read TGTGCCAGCAGCTCTACGACAGGGGCCGCCTACGAGCAGTACTTC. The rearrangement links TRBV11-3 to TRBJ2-7, with TRBD1 matching over 8 bases. After removal of 4 bases from V and 2 bases from J, the junction contained 7 bases not matched to a gene. CDR1 SGHNT and CDR2 YENEEA come from the germline V gene. CDR3 length equals 15 residues. The full variable domain, its missing parts supplied by reference TRBV11-3 and TRBJ2-7, is EAGVVQSPRYKIIEKKQPVAFWCNPISGHNTLYWYLQNLGQGPELLIRYENEEAVDDSQLPKDRFSAERLKGVDSTLKIQPAELGDSAVYLCASSSTTGAAYEQYFGPGTRLTVT.

This clonotype has more than one count but fewer than ten. The CDR3, as DNA: TGCAGTGCAGTTAGCGGGCCCTACGAGCAGTACTTC. Translation: CSAVSGPYEQYF. J is TRBJ2-5 and V is TRBV20-1; 7 nucleotides match TRBD2. The DNA end favors TRBJ2-7, so the J call may be wrong. The CDR3 has 12 amino acids. Per the germline V gene, CDR1 is DFQATT and CDR2 is SNEGSKA (reference sequence).

This clonotype was found once. The genes are TRBV6-2 or TRBV6-3 and TRBJ2-2; D not resolved. CDR1 and CDR2 from the germline V gene are MNHEY and SVGEGT. There are 13 residues in the CDR3. V gave up 8 bases and J gave up 1 base, with 8 bases separating them. The DNA of the CDR3 is TGTGCCAGCGTGAAAGGGAACACCGGGGAGCTGTTTTTT. It yields the protein CASVKGNTGELFF.

The rearrangement uses TRBV7-9 and TRBJ1-1; D unresolved. There are 15 residues in the CDR3. V gave up 5 bases and J gave up 1 base, with 14 bases separating them. The V gene's germline CDR1 is SEHNR and CDR2 FQNEAQ (reference sequence). The CDR3: CASSHPQAENTEAFF. The CDR3 region has the DNA TGTGCCAGCAGCCACCCCCAGGCCGAGAACACTGAAGCTTTCTTT. The whole variable domain, remainder taken from reference TRBV7-9 and TRBJ1-1, is DTGVSQNPRHKITKRGQNVTFRCDPISEHNRLYWYRQTLGQGPEFLTYFQNEAQLEKSRLLSDRFSAERPKGSFSTLEIQRTEQGDSAMYLCASSHPQAENTEAFFGQGTRLTVV.

The CDR3 here is CSVERGTGGGVTQYF. In DNA, the CDR3 is TGCAGCGTTGAGAGGGGGACAGGAGGCGGGGTGACCCAGTACTTC. This chain joins TRBV29-1 and TRBJ2-5, with TRBD1 identical over 8 bases. Germline-derived CDR1 and CDR2 are SQVTM and ANQGSEA. CDR3 length: 15 amino acids. The V and J ends lost 3 bases and 7 bases, in that order; junction bases with no gene match: 13.

The chain joins TRBV6-5 to TRBJ2-6, with D possibly being TRBD2 (6 bases). V was clipped by 2 bases and J by 0 bases, with 8 bases between them. The CDR3 sequence is 16 residues long. Germline V gene sequence: CDR1 MNHEY, CDR2 SVGAGI. CDR3 bases: TGTGCCAGCAGTTACGAAGCGGGCTCTGGGGCCAACGTCCTGACTTTC. Translation: CASSYEAGSGANVLTF.

V usage is TRBV20-1 and J usage is TRBJ1-1; a weak D match, TRBD1 (5 bases). The V gene's germline CDR1 is DFQATT and CDR2 SNEGSKA (reference sequence). This CDR3 region has 12 residues. V was clipped by 0 bases and J by 7 bases, with 9 bases between them. The CDR3 region has the DNA TGCAGTGCTAGAGAGGGTGACAGTGAAGCTTTCTTT. Amino acid sequence: CSAREGDSEAFF.

This clonotype was detected a few times. The CDR3 region has the DNA TGTGCCAGCAGCTTAGACTCTAAAGAGCAGTTCTTC. Its translation is CASSLDSKEQFF. V usage is TRBV7-9 and J usage is TRBJ2-5; D is unclear. The assigned J gene may be wrong: the sequence end matches TRBJ2-1 better. The CDR3 is made up of 12 amino acids. Looked up from germline, CDR1 is SEHNR and CDR2 is FQNEAQ (reference sequence).